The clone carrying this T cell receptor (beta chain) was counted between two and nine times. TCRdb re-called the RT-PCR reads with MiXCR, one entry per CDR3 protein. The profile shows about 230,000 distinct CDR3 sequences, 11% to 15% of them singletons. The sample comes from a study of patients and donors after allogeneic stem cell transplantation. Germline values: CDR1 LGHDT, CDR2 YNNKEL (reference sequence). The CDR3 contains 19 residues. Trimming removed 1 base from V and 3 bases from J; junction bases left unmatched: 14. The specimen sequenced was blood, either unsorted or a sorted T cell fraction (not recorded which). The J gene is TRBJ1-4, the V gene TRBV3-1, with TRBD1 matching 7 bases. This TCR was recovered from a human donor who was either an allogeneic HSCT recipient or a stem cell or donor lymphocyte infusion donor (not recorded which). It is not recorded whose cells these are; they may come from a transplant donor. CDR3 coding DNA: TGTGCCAGCAGCCAAGTTGGGTGGAGGGGGCGAAGAGCTAATGAAAAACTGTTTTTT. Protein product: CASSQVGWRGRRANEKLFF.